A single sample gave rise to the 14 T cell receptor beta chains below, sequenced in a study of chemoradiotherapy in HPV16-positive cancers. TCRdb's table, derived via immunoSEQ multiplex PCR, lists solely in-frame clones and lacks some. The sample records a few thousand clones, just under 90% being singletons. Here the sequenced sample was tumor tissue, taken from a patient who underwent chemoradiotherapy. Source of these receptors: a human donor with HPV-associated anogenital cancer.

The chain combines TRBV12-5 with TRBJ1-4; 8 nucleotides align to TRBD1. The CDR3 has 14 amino acids. Germline V gene data show CDR1 as LGHNT and CDR2 as FRNRAP. J lost 7 bases, V lost 6 bases, and 7 bases had no gene match. The CDR3 loop reads CASGSDRGSEKLFF. CDR3 sequence (DNA): TGTGCTAGTGGCTCAGACAGGGGCAGTGAAAAACTGTTTTTT.

V is TRBV28 and J is TRBJ1-2, with no clear D. The CDR3 length is 15 residues. Trimming cost V 8 bases and J 8 bases, with 24 bases left between them. Germline V gene data show CDR1 as MDHEN and CDR2 as SYDVKM. The CDR3 sequence is CASSMDGSLIGGYTF. The CDR3 bases are TGTGCCAGCTCCATGGACGGGAGCCTCATCGGAGGCTACACCTTC.

The chain uses TRBV4-2 and TRBJ2-3; the match to TRBD2 covers 11 bases. From germline, CDR1 is LGHNA and CDR2 YNFKEQ. This CDR3 spans 15 amino acids. Trimming at V came to 3 bases and at J to 3 bases, leaving 2 bases not matched to a gene. In nucleotides, the CDR3 is TGTGCCAGCAGCCAGACTAGCGGGATTACAGATACGCAGTATTTT. Amino acid sequence: CASSQTSGITDTQYF.

The chain combines TRBV10-1 with TRBJ2-1; maybe TRBD2 (5 bases). CDR3 size: 13 residues. V lost 6 bases to trimming and J lost 10 bases, with 16 bases between them. Germline V CDR1 and CDR2: WNHNN, SYGVQD (reference sequence). DNA of the CDR3: TGCGCCAGCAGCCCCGCGTTAGCGAAAGAGCAGTTCTTC. This translates into CASSPALAKEQFF.

V and J are TRBV30 and TRBJ1-4; maybe TRBD1 (5 bases). The CDR3 covers 16 residues. Trimming removed 3 bases at V and 0 bases at J, with 14 bases between. The germline V gene has CDR1 GTSNPN and CDR2 SVGIG (reference sequence). The CDR3 reads CAWRGLTAATNEKLFF. In nucleotides, the CDR3 is TGTGCCTGGAGAGGCTTGACAGCCGCAACTAATGAAAAACTGTTTTTT.

The gene calls are TRBV9 and TRBJ2-7; 10 nucleotides align to TRBD1. CDR1 and CDR2 from the germline V gene are SGDLS and YYNGEE. V lost 2 bases to trimming and J lost 2 bases; unmatched junction nucleotides: 4. The CDR3 runs to 15 residues. CDR3 nucleotide sequence: TGTGCCAGCAGCGTCTCCGGGACAGGGGCCTACGAGCAGTACTTC. Translation gives CASSVSGTGAYEQYF.

The genes are TRBV6-6 and TRBJ2-5; D is possibly TRBD2 (6 bases). Trimming took off 2 bases at V and 3 bases at J, with 10 bases between the two ends. The CDR3 spans 14 residues. Germline lookup yields CDR1 MNHNY and CDR2 SVGAGI (reference sequence). The CDR3 spells CASSYERVEETQYF. CDR3 in DNA: TGTGCCAGCAGTTACGAGCGGGTTGAAGAGACCCAGTACTTC.

The chain uses TRBV6-1 and TRBJ2-1; TRBD2 is a possible D gene (6 bases). The germline V and J ends were trimmed by 2 bases and 2 bases, with 13 bases remaining between them. The CDR3 length is 16 residues. Germline assignment: CDR1 MNHNS and CDR2 SASEGT. The CDR3: CASSERGGGTYNEQFF. The CDR3 coding sequence is TGTGCCAGCAGTGAAAGAGGCGGCGGGACCTACAATGAGCAGTTCTTC.

A single count supports this clone. At the DNA level, this CDR3 is encoded by other sequences in the same sample as well. The chain has TRBV6-6 and TRBJ1-2, with D possibly being TRBD1 (5 bases). Trimming pared 6 bases from V and 6 bases from J, leaving 11 bases between. This CDR3 contains 12 residues. Germline V gene data show CDR1 as MNHNY and CDR2 as SVGAGI (reference sequence). CDR3 in amino acids: CASSGTADGYTF. In DNA form, the CDR3 reads TGTGCCAGCAGCGGGACGGCTGATGGCTACACCTTC.

The genes are TRBV5-1 and TRBJ2-3; 10 bases line up with TRBD2. The CDR3 consists of 16 residues. Germline V gene lookup returns CDR1 SGHRS and CDR2 YFSETQ. V was clipped by 0 bases and J by 5 bases; unmatched bases: 6. Here the CDR3 DNA reads TGCGCCAGCAGCTTGGGCCAGCGGGAGGGTTTAGATACGCAGTATTTT. This translates into CASSLGQREGLDTQYF.

The chain couples TRBV7-9 to TRBJ2-1; 11 positions agree with TRBD2. Germline loops: CDR1 SEHNR, CDR2 FQNEAQ (reference sequence). V was pared by 5 bases and J by 10 bases, with 19 bases of the junction left unmatched. This CDR3 contains 18 residues. The CDR3 is CASSRVPLIAGGPGEQFF. As DNA, the CDR3 is TGTGCCAGCAGCCGAGTCCCGCTAATAGCGGGAGGGCCAGGGGAGCAGTTCTTC.

Only one count was recorded for this clone. The CDR3 bases are TGTGCCAGCAGCGTAGGCCCAGGGGGCTTCTCTGGAAACACCATATATTTT. Its protein is CASSVGPGGFSGNTIYF. The chain carries TRBV9 and TRBJ1-3, with TRBD1 matching 8 bases. CDR1 is SGDLS and CDR2 is YYNGEE in the germline V gene. This CDR3 spans 17 amino acids. J gave up 0 bases and V 0 bases, and 5 bases lay outside the gene matches. The full variable domain, its missing parts supplied by reference TRBV9 and TRBJ1-3, is DSGVTQTPKHLITATGQRVTLRCSPRSGDLSVYWYQQSLDQGLQFLIQYYNGEERAKGNILERFSAQQFPDLHSELNLSSLELGDSALYFCASSVGPGGFSGNTIYFGEGSWLTVV.

This clone has a single count. The chain has TRBV2 and TRBJ2-5, with D possibly matching TRBD2 (6 bases). The CDR3 is 14 amino acids. CDR1 and CDR2 from the germline V gene are SNHLY and FYNNEI. Trimming took 9 bases from V and 2 from J, leaving 16 bases between them. The CDR3 region is CASTGLIRQETQYF. In nucleotides, the CDR3 is TGTGCCAGTACGGGACTTATTCGACAAGAGACCCAGTACTTC.

The sample holds one count of this clone. The J gene is TRBJ1-2, the V gene TRBV7-8; 9 positions match TRBD1. The CDR3 spans 14 residues. V was clipped by 4 bases and J by 6 bases; unmatched bases: 6. Germline CDR1 and CDR2: SGHVS and FQNEAQ. The CDR3 sequence is CASSSVRTGDGYTF. The CDR3 DNA reads TGTGCCAGCAGCTCAGTACGGACAGGGGATGGCTACACCTTC.